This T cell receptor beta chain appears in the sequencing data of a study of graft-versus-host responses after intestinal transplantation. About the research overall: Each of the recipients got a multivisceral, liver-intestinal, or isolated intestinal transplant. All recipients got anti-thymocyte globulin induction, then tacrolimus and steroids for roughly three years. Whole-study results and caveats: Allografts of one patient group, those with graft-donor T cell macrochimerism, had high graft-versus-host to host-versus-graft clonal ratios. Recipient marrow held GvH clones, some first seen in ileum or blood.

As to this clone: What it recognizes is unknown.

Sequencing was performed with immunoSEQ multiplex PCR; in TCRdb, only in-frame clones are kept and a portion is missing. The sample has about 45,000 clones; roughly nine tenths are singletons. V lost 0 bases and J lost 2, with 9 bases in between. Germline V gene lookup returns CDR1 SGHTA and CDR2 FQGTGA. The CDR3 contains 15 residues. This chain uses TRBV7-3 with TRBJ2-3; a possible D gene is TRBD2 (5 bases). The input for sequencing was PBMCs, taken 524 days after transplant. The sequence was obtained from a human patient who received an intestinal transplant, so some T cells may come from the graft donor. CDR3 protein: CASSLTGAHTDTQYF. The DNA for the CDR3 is TGTGCCAGCAGCTTAACGGGAGCTCACACAGATACGCAGTATTTT.